A single TCR beta chain is shown here with its context. These data come from a study of cytomegalovirus exposure and HLA in healthy donors. From germline, CDR1 is SNHLY and CDR2 FYNNEI. The CDR3 is 15 residues long. V lost 3 bases and J lost 4; bases outside the gene matches: 5. Only in-frame clones appear in the TCRdb table, and some are missing; sequencing was by immunoSEQ multiplex PCR. In the table there are over 150,000 clones, around 85% of which are singletons. The origin of this receptor is a woman aged 25-40 years in good health and CMV-seronegative. The sample comprised PBMCs. V and J are TRBV2 and TRBJ2-3; 9 bases agree with TRBD1. The CDR3 sequence is CASSERGQGADTQYF. The CDR3 region has the DNA TGTGCCAGCAGTGAGCGGGGACAGGGCGCAGATACGCAGTATTTT.